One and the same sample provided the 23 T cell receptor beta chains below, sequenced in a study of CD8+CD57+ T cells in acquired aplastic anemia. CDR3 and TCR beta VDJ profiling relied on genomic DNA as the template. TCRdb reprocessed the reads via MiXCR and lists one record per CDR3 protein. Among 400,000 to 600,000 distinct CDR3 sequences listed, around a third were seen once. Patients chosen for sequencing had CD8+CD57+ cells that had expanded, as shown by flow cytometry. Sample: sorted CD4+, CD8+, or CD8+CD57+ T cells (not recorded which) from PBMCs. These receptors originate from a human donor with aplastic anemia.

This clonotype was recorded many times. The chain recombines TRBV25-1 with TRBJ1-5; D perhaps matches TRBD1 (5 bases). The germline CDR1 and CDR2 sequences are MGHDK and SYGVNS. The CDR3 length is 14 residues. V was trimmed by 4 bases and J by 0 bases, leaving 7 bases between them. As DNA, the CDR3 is TGTGCCAGCAGTGTCAGGGTTAGCAATCAGCCCCAGCATTTT. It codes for CASSVRVSNQPQHF.

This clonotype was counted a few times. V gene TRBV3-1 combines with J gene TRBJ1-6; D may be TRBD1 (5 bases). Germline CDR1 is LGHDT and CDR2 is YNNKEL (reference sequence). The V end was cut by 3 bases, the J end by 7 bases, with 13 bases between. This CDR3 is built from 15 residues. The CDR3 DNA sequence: TGTGCCAGCAGCCATTCGACAGCGCTAAATTCACCCCTCCACTTT. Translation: CASSHSTALNSPLHF. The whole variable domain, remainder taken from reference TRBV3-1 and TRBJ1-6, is DTAVSQTPKYLVTQMGNDKSIKCEQNLGHDTMYWYKQDSKKFLKIMFSYNNKELIINETVPNRFSPKSPDKAHLNLHINSLELGDSAVYFCASSHSTALNSPLHFGNGTRLTVT.

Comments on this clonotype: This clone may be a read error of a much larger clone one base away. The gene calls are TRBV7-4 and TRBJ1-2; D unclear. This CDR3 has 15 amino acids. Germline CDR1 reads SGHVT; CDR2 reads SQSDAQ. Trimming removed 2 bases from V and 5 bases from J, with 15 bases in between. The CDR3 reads CASSLSTRVPYGYTF. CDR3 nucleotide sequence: TGTGCCAGCAGCTTATCGACGCGGGTGCCTTATGGCTACACCTTC.

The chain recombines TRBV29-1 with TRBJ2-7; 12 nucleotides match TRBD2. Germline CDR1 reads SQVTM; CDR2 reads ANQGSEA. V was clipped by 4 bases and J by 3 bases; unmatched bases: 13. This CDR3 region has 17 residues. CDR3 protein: CSVGTSGGRGIFYEQYF. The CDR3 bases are TGCAGCGTTGGAACTAGCGGGGGGCGAGGGATCTTCTACGAGCAGTACTTC.

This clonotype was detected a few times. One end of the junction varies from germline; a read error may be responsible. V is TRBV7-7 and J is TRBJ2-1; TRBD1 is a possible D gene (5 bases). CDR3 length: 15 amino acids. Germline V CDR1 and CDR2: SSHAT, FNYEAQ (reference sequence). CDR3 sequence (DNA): TGTGCTAGCAGCTACAGTATGGACACCTCCAATGAGCAGTTCTTC. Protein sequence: CASSYSMDTSNEQFF.

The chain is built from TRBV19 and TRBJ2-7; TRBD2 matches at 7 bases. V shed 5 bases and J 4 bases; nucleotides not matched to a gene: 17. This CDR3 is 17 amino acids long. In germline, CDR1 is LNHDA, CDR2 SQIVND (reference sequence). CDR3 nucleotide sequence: TGTGCCAGTAGTCCCCTGAGTAAAGGCGGGAGTGGGTACGAGCAGTACTTC. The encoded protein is CASSPLSKGGSGYEQYF.

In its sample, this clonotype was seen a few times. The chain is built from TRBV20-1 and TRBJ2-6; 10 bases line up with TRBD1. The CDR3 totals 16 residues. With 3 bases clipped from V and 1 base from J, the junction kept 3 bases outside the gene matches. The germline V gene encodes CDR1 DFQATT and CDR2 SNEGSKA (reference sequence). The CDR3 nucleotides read TGCAGTGCTAGGACAGGGGGCAGGTCTGGGGCCAACGTCCTGACTTTC. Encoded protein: CSARTGGRSGANVLTF.

The CDR3 DNA is TGTGCCAGCAGCGTGGGACTAGCCGTAAACTACGAGCAGTACTTC. Translated: CASSVGLAVNYEQYF. The chain uses TRBV5-6 and TRBJ2-7; 9 bases fit TRBD2. J gave up 3 bases and V 4 bases, and 8 bases lay outside the gene matches. In germline, CDR1 is SGHDT, CDR2 YYEEEE. The CDR3 extends over 15 amino acids.

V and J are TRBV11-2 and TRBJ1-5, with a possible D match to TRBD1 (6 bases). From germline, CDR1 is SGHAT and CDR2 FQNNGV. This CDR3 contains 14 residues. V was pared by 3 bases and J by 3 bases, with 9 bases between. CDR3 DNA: TGTGCCAGCAGCTTCCAGGGGATCAATCAGCCCCAGCATTTT. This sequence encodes CASSFQGINQPQHF. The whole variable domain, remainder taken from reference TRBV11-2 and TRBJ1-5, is EAGVAQSPRYKIIEKRQSVAFWCNPISGHATLYWYQQILGQGPKLLIQFQNNGVVDDSQLPKDRFSAERLKGVDSTLKIQPAKLEDSAVYLCASSFQGINQPQHFGDGTRLSIL.

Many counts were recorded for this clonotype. The CDR3 DNA is TGTGCCAGTAGGAGCCGACAAGGACTTAGCAATCAGCCCCAGCATTTT. The encoded protein is CASRSRQGLSNQPQHF. The gene calls are TRBV19 and TRBJ1-5, with D unclear. The germline CDR1 and CDR2 sequences are LNHDA and SQIVND (reference sequence). Trimming stripped 6 bases from V and 0 bases from J, with 15 bases between. The CDR3 runs 16 residues.

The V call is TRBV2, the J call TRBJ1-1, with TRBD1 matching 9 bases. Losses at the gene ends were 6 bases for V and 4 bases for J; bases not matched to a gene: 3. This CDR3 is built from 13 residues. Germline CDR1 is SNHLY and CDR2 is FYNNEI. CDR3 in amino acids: CASRTGGSTEAFF. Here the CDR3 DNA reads TGTGCCAGCAGGACAGGGGGATCCACTGAAGCTTTCTTT.

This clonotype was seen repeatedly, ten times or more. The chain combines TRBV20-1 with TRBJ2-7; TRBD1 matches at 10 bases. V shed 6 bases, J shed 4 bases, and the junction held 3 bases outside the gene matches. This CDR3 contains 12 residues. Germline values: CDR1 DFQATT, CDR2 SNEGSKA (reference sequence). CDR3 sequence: CSAPGQGYEQYF. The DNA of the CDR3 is TGCAGTGCCCCGGGACAGGGGTACGAGCAGTACTTC.

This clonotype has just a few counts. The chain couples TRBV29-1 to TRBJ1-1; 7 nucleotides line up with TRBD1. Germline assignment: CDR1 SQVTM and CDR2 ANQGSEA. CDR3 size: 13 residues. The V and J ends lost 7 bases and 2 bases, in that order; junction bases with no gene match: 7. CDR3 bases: TGCAGCGCCTCGGACAGGCTAAACACTGAAGCTTTCTTT. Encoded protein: CSASDRLNTEAFF. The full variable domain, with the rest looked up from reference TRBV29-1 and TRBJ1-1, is SAVISQKPSRDICQRGTSLTIQCQVDSQVTMMFWYRQQPGQSLTLIATANQGSEATYESGFVIDKFPISRPNLTFSTLTVSNMSPEDSSIYLCSASDRLNTEAFFGQGTRLTVV.

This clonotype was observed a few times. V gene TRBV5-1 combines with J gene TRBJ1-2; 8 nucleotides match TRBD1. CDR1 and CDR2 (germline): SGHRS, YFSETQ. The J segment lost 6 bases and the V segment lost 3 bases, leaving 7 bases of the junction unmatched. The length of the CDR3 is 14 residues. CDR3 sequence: CASSSEGTGDGYTF. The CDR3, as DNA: TGCGCCAGCAGCTCTGAGGGGACAGGCGATGGCTACACCTTC. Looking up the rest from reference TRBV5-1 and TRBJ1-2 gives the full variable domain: KAGVTQTPRYLIKTRGQQVTLSCSPISGHRSVSWYQQTPGQGLQFLFEYFSETQRNKGNFPGRFSGRQFSNSRSEMNVSTLELGDSALYLCASSSEGTGDGYTFGSGTRLTVV.

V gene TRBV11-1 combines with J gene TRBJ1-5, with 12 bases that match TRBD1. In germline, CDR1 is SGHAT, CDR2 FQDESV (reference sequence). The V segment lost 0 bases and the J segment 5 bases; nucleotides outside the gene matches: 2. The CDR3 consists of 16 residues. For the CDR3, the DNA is TGTGCCAGCAGCTTAGCTGGGACAGGGGGCGATCAGCCCCAGCATTTT. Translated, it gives CASSLAGTGGDQPQHF.

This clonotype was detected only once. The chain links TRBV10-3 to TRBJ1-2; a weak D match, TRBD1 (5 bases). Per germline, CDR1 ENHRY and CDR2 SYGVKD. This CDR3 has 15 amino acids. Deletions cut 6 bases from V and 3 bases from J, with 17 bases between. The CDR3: CAIRGSTGSYYGYTF. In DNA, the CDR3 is TGTGCCATCAGGGGAAGTACAGGATCCTACTATGGCTACACCTTC.

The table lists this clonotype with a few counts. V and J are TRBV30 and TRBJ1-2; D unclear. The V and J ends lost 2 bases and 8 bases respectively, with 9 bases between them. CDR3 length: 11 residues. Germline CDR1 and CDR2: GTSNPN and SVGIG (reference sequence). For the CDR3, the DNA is TGTGCCTGGAGTACCGGAGGGGGCTACACCTTC. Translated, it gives CAWSTGGGYTF.

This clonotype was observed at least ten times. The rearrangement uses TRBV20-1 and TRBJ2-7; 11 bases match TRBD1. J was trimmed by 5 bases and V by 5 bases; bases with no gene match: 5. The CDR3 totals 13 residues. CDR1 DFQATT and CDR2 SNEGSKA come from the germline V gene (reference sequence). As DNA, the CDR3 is TGCAGTGCTCGAAGGACAGGGGGCGACGAGCAGTACTTC. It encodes CSARRTGGDEQYF.

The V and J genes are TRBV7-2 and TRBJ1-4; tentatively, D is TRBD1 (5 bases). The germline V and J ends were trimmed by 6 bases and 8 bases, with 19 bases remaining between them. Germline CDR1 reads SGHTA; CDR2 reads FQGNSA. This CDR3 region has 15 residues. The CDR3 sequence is CASSPPGRRREKLFF. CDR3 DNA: TGTGCCAGCAGTCCCCCGGGACGGCGAAGGGAAAAACTGTTTTTT. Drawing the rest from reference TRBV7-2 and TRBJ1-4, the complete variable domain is GAGVSQSPSNKVTEKGKDVELRCDPISGHTALYWYRQSLGQGLEFLIYFQGNSAPDKSGLPSDRFSAERTGGSVSTLTIQRTQQEDSAVYLCASSPPGRRREKLFFGSGTQLSVL.

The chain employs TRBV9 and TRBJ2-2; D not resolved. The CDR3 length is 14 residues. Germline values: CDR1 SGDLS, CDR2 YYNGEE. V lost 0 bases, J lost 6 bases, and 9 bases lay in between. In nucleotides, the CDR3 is TGTGCCAGCAGCGTAGTAGCCAAGGCCGGGGAGCTGTTTTTT. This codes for CASSVVAKAGELFF.

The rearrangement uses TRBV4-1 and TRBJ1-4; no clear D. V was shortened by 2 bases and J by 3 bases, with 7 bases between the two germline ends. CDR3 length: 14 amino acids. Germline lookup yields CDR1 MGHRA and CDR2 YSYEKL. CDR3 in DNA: TGCGCCAGCAGCCAAATGGGGTCTAATGAAAAACTGTTTTTT. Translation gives CASSQMGSNEKLFF.

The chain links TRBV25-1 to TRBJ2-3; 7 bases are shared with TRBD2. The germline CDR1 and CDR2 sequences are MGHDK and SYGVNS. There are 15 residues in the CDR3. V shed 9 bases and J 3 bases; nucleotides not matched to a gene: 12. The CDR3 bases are TGTGCCAGTATGACCACACTCGGGAGGACAGATACGCAGTATTTT. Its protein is CASMTTLGRTDTQYF. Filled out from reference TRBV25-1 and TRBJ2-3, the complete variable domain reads EADIYQTPRYLVIGTGKKITLECSQTMGHDKMYWYQQDPGMELHLIHYSYGVNSTEKGDLSSESTVSRIRTEHFPLTLESARPSHTSQYLCASMTTLGRTDTQYFGPGTRLTVL.

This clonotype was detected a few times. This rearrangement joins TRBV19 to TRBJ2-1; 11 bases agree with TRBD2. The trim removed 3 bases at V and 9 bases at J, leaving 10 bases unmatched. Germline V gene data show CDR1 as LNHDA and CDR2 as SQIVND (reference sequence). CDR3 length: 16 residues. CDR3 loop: CASSMSVLAGGSEQFF. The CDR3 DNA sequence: TGTGCCAGTAGTATGAGTGTGTTAGCGGGAGGGAGTGAGCAGTTCTTC.